A single sample gave rise to the 5 T cell receptor beta chains below, sequenced in a study of CD8+CD57+ T cells in acquired aplastic anemia. TCR beta VDJ and CDR3 profiling used genomic DNA as template. MiXCR, run by TCRdb on the reads, gives a single entry per CDR3 protein. The sample shows approximately 270,000 distinct CDR3 sequences, approximately 56% of them seen only once. The specimen was sorted CD4+, CD8+, or CD8+CD57+ T cells (not recorded which) from PBMCs. Receptors originate from a human donor with severe aplastic anemia or a healthy control (not recorded which).

This clonotype was detected many times. The V and J genes are TRBV20-1 and TRBJ1-3; 7 nucleotides agree with TRBD1. This CDR3 comprises 15 residues. V gave up 3 bases and J gave up 0 bases; unmatched junction bases: 5. Germline CDR1 reads DFQATT; CDR2 reads SNEGSKA (reference sequence). CDR3 residues: CSASDREPSGNTIYF. DNA for the CDR3: TGCAGTGCTAGCGACAGGGAACCCTCTGGAAACACCATATATTTT.

This clonotype has at least ten counts. The gene calls are TRBV9 and TRBJ2-1; 9 nucleotides align to TRBD1. The V segment lost 1 base and the J segment 12 bases; nucleotides outside the gene matches: 11. The CDR3 loop spans 15 amino acids. CDR1 SGDLS and CDR2 YYNGEE come from the germline V gene. CDR3 in DNA: TGTGCCAGCAGCGTATCCCGACAGGGGGGTTCGGGGCAGTTCTTC. Its translation: CASSVSRQGGSGQFF.

The rearrangement uses TRBV9 and TRBJ1-2; 7 positions agree with TRBD1. CDR3 length: 14 residues. CDR1 is SGDLS and CDR2 is YYNGEE in the germline V gene. The junction had 7 bases not matched to a gene; V was cut back by 4 bases and J by 4 bases. CDR3 sequence reads: CASSSPGQSYGYTF. For the CDR3, the DNA is TGTGCCAGCAGCTCCCCGGGACAGAGCTATGGCTACACCTTC.

This clonotype was observed many times. The CDR3 sequence: CASSWTSGGVSYEQYF. CDR3 bases: TGCGCCAGCAGCTGGACTAGCGGGGGGGTCTCCTACGAGCAGTACTTC. The rearrangement uses TRBV5-1 and TRBJ2-7, with 15 bases that match TRBD2. The CDR3 length is 16 residues. After removal of 3 bases from V and 0 bases from J, the junction contained 1 base not matched to a gene. Looked up from germline, CDR1 is SGHRS and CDR2 is YFSETQ. Looking up the rest from reference TRBV5-1 and TRBJ2-7 gives the full variable domain: KAGVTQTPRYLIKTRGQQVTLSCSPISGHRSVSWYQQTPGQGLQFLFEYFSETQRNKGNFPGRFSGRQFSNSRSEMNVSTLELGDSALYLCASSWTSGGVSYEQYFGPGTRLTVT.

A word on this clonotype: This sequence may be a read error, since a much larger clone differs from it by one base. The chain recombines TRBV4-1 with TRBJ2-5; TRBD1 matches 8 bases. The V gene end was trimmed by 0 bases and the J gene end by 11 bases; junction bases not matched to a gene: 14. The CDR3 consists of 16 residues. Germline V gene lookup returns CDR1 MGHRA and CDR2 YSYEKL. CDR3 loop: CASSQDLLRGRDEQYF. The CDR3 coding sequence is TGCGCCAGCAGCCAAGATCTGCTCAGGGGGCGGGATGAGCAGTACTTC.